What follows describes a single TCR beta chain. Its antigen has not been determined. No quality values exist for individual bases; no much larger clone is one base distant. TCR beta CDR3 regions were amplified from RNA transcripts. The first round of RT-PCR for the TCR CDR3 was performed with the HTBI primer set and the Qiagen OneStep RT-PCR kit. The libraries were constructed in a second round of multiplex PCR and then size-selected and purified. Libraries were sequenced paired-end with 100 bp reads on an Illumina HiSeq2000. As for how the authors treated the data: SOAPnuke was used to process the raw data, removing reads that contained adapters or uncalled bases, had a mean Phred below 15, or lacked an exact match to the constant primer or identifier. High-quality paired reads were merged with COPE v1.2.5, and unique nucleotide sequences were defined as clonotypes. MiTCR v1.1 was used to align the clonotypes against IMGT TRBV, TRBD and TRBJ reference segments. Analysis was restricted to V-J combinations with a frequency above 0.0001, which covered 99% to 99.2% of repertoires. A TCS score was defined as the ratio of F50 (clonal expansion) to E x V (chaos), with BLOSUM62-based TCRdist applied between CDR3 peptides within each V-J. Welch's t-statistics and random forest reduced approximately 520 V-J features to 10 to 15, which were used in a naive Bayes classifier (R e1071). The Morisita-Horn index was used to measure how similar the thyroid and blood repertoires were. TCRdb reran the public reads through fastp at Q25 and MiXCR, keeping productive beta chains. CDR3 protein sequences are deduplicated, and each keeps its most common genes and DNA. These V and J calls derive from TCRdb rather than the authors' analysis. This sample lists 450,000 to 700,000 distinct CDR3 sequences; under 60% were detected once. The top ten clones comprise 19% of the sample.

The sample belongs to a study of T cells in Graves' hyperthyroidism and ophthalmopathy (dated by TCRdb to the late 2010s). The study in broad terms: TCR V-J signatures able to tell the groups apart were searched for in a discovery cohort of 95 or so patients, of whom 43 had Graves' ophthalmopathy and 55 to 65 had stable Graves' hyperthyroidism. An independent validation cohort of around 19 hyperthyroidism patients and approximately 15 patients who later progressed to ophthalmopathy tested prospective prediction of ophthalmopathy. For training and testing, the 100 or so patients in the discovery cohort were randomly divided in a 7:3 ratio. The study also compared thyroid tissue and blood T-cell repertoires from several Graves' hyperthyroidism patients. After sampling, hyperthyroidism patients received methimazole starting at 30 mg daily, and ophthalmopathy patients received high-dose intravenous methylprednisolone. According to the paper, TCR Vbeta CDR3 sequencing was carried out on some 130 peripheral blood samples, which came from fewer than 50 ophthalmopathy, under 80 hyperthyroidism and 17 progressor patients.

Patients with uncontrolled infections, other autoimmune diseases, pregnancy or lactation were excluded. Diagnoses relied on clinical symptoms, serum thyroxine and TRAb, thyroid ultrasound and orbital computed tomography. Total RNA was extracted using Trizol reagent, and RNA quality was assessed on an Agilent 2100 Bioanalyzer. Ends trimmed: V by 2 bases, J by 5 bases; bases unmatched to a gene: 5. The CDR1 and CDR2 encoded by the germline V gene are MNHEY and SVGAGI. The cysteine opens and the phenylalanine closes a CDR3 of 14 amino acids. CDR3 DNA only is kept here, 42 bases in frame from base 1. Results and caveats for the whole study, not just this receptor: In validation, the model predicted progression to ophthalmopathy with approximately 71% sensitivity and approximately 72% specificity, a median of 6.5 months before onset. A model built on a 13 V-J signature distinguished ophthalmopathy from stable hyperthyroidism, reaching 85% to 90% sensitivity and 81% to 83% specificity in cross-validation and 80%/75% in testing. Most expanded thyroid clonotypes (frequency above 0.001) were also detected in blood, suggesting blood repertoires may reflect thyroid immune responses. No statistical method was used to set the sample size in advance, and investigators knew the group allocation.

The TCR comes from an adult woman with Graves' disease, either hyperthyroidism or ophthalmopathy (not recorded which). Recombination connected TRBV6-5 to TRBJ2-5, with 7 central nucleotides matching TRBD1. Material: peripheral blood or thyroid tissue (not recorded which). DNA sequence: TGTGCCAGCAGTTACCGGGACAGAGCGGAGACCCAGTACTTC. It translates as CASSYRDRAETQYF.